Below, 32 T cell receptor beta chains from the same sample are listed, as sequenced in a study of OX40 agonist ivuxolimab in advanced cancers. Using immunoSEQ multiplex PCR, the repertoire was profiled, and TCRdb retains in-frame clones only, with some absent. Among about 75,000 clones listed, about 88% were seen once. The sample was CD4+ or CD8+ T cells sorted from blood, taken in a trial of the OX40 agonist ivuxolimab. These TCRs come from an adult with an advanced solid tumor such as melanoma, head and neck, liver or kidney cancer.

V usage is TRBV27 and J usage is TRBJ2-1; 8 bases are shared with TRBD2. V dropped 10 bases and J dropped 7; count of bases not matched to a gene: 9. Germline assignment: CDR1 MNHEY and CDR2 SMNVEV (reference sequence). The CDR3 is 13 amino acids. In nucleotides, the CDR3 is TGTGCCACCGAAATCCGGGGGGGTAATGAGCAGTTCTTC. This codes for CATEIRGGNEQFF.

This sequence joins TRBV7-8 and TRBJ1-5, with D possibly being TRBD1 (5 bases). Trimming took 5 bases from V and 5 from J, leaving 13 bases between them. Germline CDR1 SGHVS, CDR2 FQNEAQ. The CDR3 contains 14 residues. CDR3 DNA sequence: TGTGCCAGCAGCGCAGACAGTTCTCATCAGCCCCAGCATTTT. Its translation: CASSADSSHQPQHF.

The table lists this clone with a few counts. V usage is TRBV20-1 and J usage is TRBJ2-4; weak D call: TRBD1 (6 bases). The CDR3 contains 11 residues. Trimming stripped 4 bases from V and 15 bases from J, with 16 bases between. Germline lookup yields CDR1 DFQATT and CDR2 SNEGSKA (reference sequence). In DNA, the CDR3 is TGCAGTGCTAACGTACAGGGAAATCGGTACTTC. This encodes CSANVQGNRYF.

The chain recombines TRBV6-1 with TRBJ1-5; D is unresolved. Germline V gene sequence: CDR1 MNHNS, CDR2 SASEGT. V lost 5 bases and J lost 8, with 7 bases in between. This CDR3 is 11 amino acids long. Here the CDR3 reads CASSYPEPQHF. In DNA, the CDR3 is TGTGCCAGCAGTTACCCCGAGCCCCAGCATTTT.

The chain employs TRBV5-4 and TRBJ2-7; 7 nucleotides line up with TRBD1. V was clipped by 2 bases and J by 1 base; unmatched bases: 6. This CDR3 has 15 residues. CDR1 and CDR2 from the germline V gene are SGHNT and YYREEE (reference sequence). CDR3 sequence: CASSFEGAMSYEQYF. The CDR3 DNA reads as TGTGCCAGCAGCTTTGAGGGGGCGATGTCCTACGAGCAGTACTTC.

This clone was seen only a few times. The chain is built from TRBV18 and TRBJ2-6; D gene unclear. Trimming took off 5 bases at V and 0 bases at J, with 8 bases between the two ends. This CDR3 spans 15 amino acids. From germline, CDR1 is KGHSH and CDR2 LQKENI. CDR3 loop: CASSDTGSGANVLTF. The DNA for the CDR3 is TGTGCCAGCTCAGACACTGGCTCTGGGGCCAACGTCCTGACTTTC.

The genes are TRBV19 and TRBJ2-5; tentative D call: TRBD2 (5 bases). The V gene's germline CDR1 is LNHDA and CDR2 SQIVND (reference sequence). CDR3 length equals 13 residues. The V end was cut by 5 bases, the J end by 5 bases, with 12 bases between. This chain's CDR3 is CASSRTARETQYF. CDR3 DNA sequence: TGTGCCAGTAGTCGGACTGCCAGGGAGACCCAGTACTTC.

This chain links TRBV28 with TRBJ2-4, with 7 bases identical to TRBD1. CDR3 size: 15 residues. From germline, CDR1 is MDHEN and CDR2 SYDVKM. With 6 bases clipped from V and 7 bases from J, the junction kept 12 bases outside the gene matches. The CDR3 region has the DNA TGTGCCAGCAGCCTGACAGGGTGGGGAGAGAACATTCAGTACTTC. This gives the protein CASSLTGWGENIQYF.

The CDR3 reads CASSRKGGTQYF. CDR3 coding DNA: TGTGCCAGCAGTCGCAAGGGTGGGACGCAGTATTTT. The genes are TRBV7-2 and TRBJ2-3; no clear D gene. V lost 6 bases to trimming and J lost 9 bases, with 13 bases between them. This CDR3 is 12 amino acids long. Germline CDR1 is SGHTA and CDR2 is FQGNSA.

The rearrangement uses TRBV2 and TRBJ2-1, with D uncertain. Looked up from germline, CDR1 is SNHLY and CDR2 is FYNNEI. This CDR3 contains 11 residues. The V end was cut by 4 bases, the J end by 10 bases, with 8 bases between. The CDR3 nucleotides read TGTGCCAGCAGTGCCGAGACAGAGCAGTTCTTC. Its protein product is CASSAETEQFF.

The table lists this clone with a few counts. The rearrangement uses TRBV5-6 and TRBJ2-6; D gene unclear. Germline V lookup: CDR1 SGHDT, CDR2 YYEEEE. The CDR3 extends over 16 amino acids. Trimming took off 2 bases at V and 0 bases at J, with 9 bases between the two ends. The CDR3 is CASSFHSPSGANVLTF. DNA of the CDR3: TGTGCCAGCAGCTTCCATTCACCCTCTGGGGCCAACGTCCTGACTTTC.

The chain employs TRBV27 and TRBJ1-1; no reliable D call. Germline V gene sequence: CDR1 MNHEY, CDR2 SMNVEV (reference sequence). The CDR3 has 14 amino acids. The V and J ends lost 5 bases and 2 bases respectively, with 12 bases between them. The CDR3 is CASSTKYPNTEAFF. CDR3 DNA: TGTGCCAGCAGTACAAAATATCCAAACACTGAAGCTTTCTTT.

This sequence joins TRBV30 and TRBJ1-1, with TRBD1 matching 7 bases. The CDR3 is 16 residues long. V gave up 3 bases and J gave up 2 bases; unmatched junction bases: 12. CDR1 GTSNPN and CDR2 SVGIG come from the germline V gene (reference sequence). This CDR3 reads CAWSEWRGLGNTEAFF. CDR3 DNA: TGTGCCTGGAGCGAATGGAGGGGGCTTGGAAACACTGAAGCTTTCTTT. Using reference TRBV30 and TRBJ1-1 for the parts outside the CDR3, the full variable domain is SQTIHQWPATLVQPVGSPLSLECTVEGTSNPNLYWYRQAAGRGLQLLFYSVGIGQISSEVPQNLSASRPQDRQFILSSKKLLLSDSGFYLCAWSEWRGLGNTEAFFGQGTRLTVV.

The rearrangement links TRBV5-1 to TRBJ2-3; no definite D call. This CDR3 region has 14 residues. Trimming pared 4 bases from V and 0 bases from J, leaving 9 bases between. Germline V gene sequence: CDR1 SGHRS, CDR2 YFSETQ. CDR3 sequence: CASSPDGSTDTQYF. CDR3 DNA sequence: TGCGCCAGCAGCCCGGACGGGAGCACAGATACGCAGTATTTT.

This clone appeared once. The rearrangement joins TRBV5-1 to TRBJ2-2; D remains unclear. The CDR3 loop spans 16 amino acids. Germline CDR1 is SGHRS and CDR2 is YFSETQ. V was shortened by 0 bases and J by 1 base, with 10 bases between the two germline ends. CDR3 loop: CASSLGVGMNTGELFF. CDR3 in DNA: TGCGCCAGCAGCTTGGGGGTGGGGATGAACACCGGGGAGCTGTTTTTT.

The V gene is TRBV5-5, the J gene TRBJ1-5; TRBD1 matches at 8 bases. The CDR3 runs 14 residues. Losses at the gene ends were 4 bases for V and 7 bases for J; bases not matched to a gene: 7. Germline V gives CDR1 SGHKS, CDR2 YYEKEE (reference sequence). The CDR3 nucleotides are TGTGCCAGCAGCCTACAGGGGGTGCGGCAGCCCCAGCATTTT. Encoded protein: CASSLQGVRQPQHF.

The chain recombines TRBV6-5 with TRBJ2-7, with 7 nucleotides matching TRBD1. The germline gives CDR1 MNHEY, CDR2 SVGAGI. This CDR3 has 13 residues. Trimming at V came to 2 bases and at J to 6 bases, leaving 4 bases not matched to a gene. The CDR3 sequence is CASSYKGASEQYF. CDR3 DNA: TGTGCCAGCAGTTACAAGGGGGCAAGCGAGCAGTACTTC.

J is TRBJ2-3 and V is TRBV5-5; tentatively, D is TRBD2 (6 bases). The CDR3 totals 15 residues. Germline-derived CDR1 and CDR2 are SGHKS and YYEKEE (reference sequence). The V gene lost 2 bases and the J gene lost 2 bases, with 12 bases spanning the gap. CDR3 amino acids: CASSFLRGNTDTQYF. DNA for the CDR3: TGTGCCAGCAGCTTCTTGCGGGGTAACACAGATACGCAGTATTTT.

V usage is TRBV5-1 and J usage is TRBJ2-6, with a tentative D call TRBD2 (6 bases). Trimming took off 6 bases at V and 1 base at J, with 26 bases between the two ends. The CDR3 spans 20 residues. Germline V gene data show CDR1 as SGHRS and CDR2 as YFSETQ. The CDR3 loop is CASNNLGGGSSISGANVLTF. As DNA, the CDR3 is TGCGCCAGCAACAATTTGGGTGGGGGGTCCTCGATTTCTGGGGCCAACGTCCTGACTTTC.

The gene calls are TRBV9 and TRBJ1-1; D perhaps matches TRBD1 (6 bases). The CDR3 sequence is 14 residues long. Germline values: CDR1 SGDLS, CDR2 YYNGEE. Trimming shortened V by 2 bases and J by 0 bases, and 8 bases separated the two germline ends. CDR3 in amino acids: CASSVRQVNTEAFF. DNA for the CDR3: TGTGCCAGCAGCGTCCGACAGGTGAACACTGAAGCTTTCTTT.

The CDR3 is CASSKPSGGGFTEAFF. The DNA for the CDR3 is TGTGCCAGCAGTAAGCCCTCAGGGGGGGGATTCACTGAAGCTTTCTTT. This sequence joins TRBV27 and TRBJ1-1; 7 bases map to TRBD1. The CDR3 has 16 residues. After removal of 5 bases from V and 4 bases from J, the junction contained 13 bases not matched to a gene. Germline assignment: CDR1 MNHEY and CDR2 SMNVEV (reference sequence).

This CDR3 reads CASSTYTGTSRNEQFF. The CDR3 DNA follows: TGTGCCAGTAGTACCTATACCGGGACTAGCAGGAATGAGCAGTTCTTC. The rearrangement uses TRBV19 and TRBJ2-1, with 9 bases matching TRBD2. This CDR3 comprises 16 residues. Germline V gives CDR1 LNHDA, CDR2 SQIVND (reference sequence). The junction had 11 bases not matched to a gene; V was cut back by 4 bases and J by 7 bases.

The V and J genes are TRBV25-1 and TRBJ2-5, with D possibly matching TRBD2 (5 bases). V dropped 2 bases and J dropped 5 bases, with 9 bases sitting between them. CDR3 length equals 13 residues. Germline loops: CDR1 MGHDK, CDR2 SYGVNS. The CDR3 here is CASSEGGTETQYF. The CDR3 DNA reads TGTGCCAGCAGTGAAGGAGGCACGGAGACCCAGTACTTC.

This chain joins TRBV28 and TRBJ1-2, with D unresolved. CDR3 length: 14 residues. Deletions cut 7 bases from V and 8 bases from J, with 20 bases between. Looked up from germline, CDR1 is MDHEN and CDR2 is SYDVKM. DNA for the CDR3: TGTGCCAGCACCGAGCCTGAGCCCCCCTGGGGCTACACCTTC. Translated, it gives CASTEPEPPWGYTF.

This clone occurred a few times. The rearrangement joins TRBV5-1 to TRBJ2-3; D unclear. The CDR3 is made up of 11 amino acids. Trimming took 2 bases from V and 6 from J, leaving 4 bases between them. The germline V gene has CDR1 SGHRS and CDR2 YFSETQ. The CDR3 loop is CASSFLDTQYF. The DNA for the CDR3 is TGCGCCAGCAGCTTTCTGGATACGCAGTATTTT.

The CDR3 DNA reads TGTGCCAGCAGCCCTCCGTGGGACTACCCTTATACGCAGTATTTT. Amino acid sequence: CASSPPWDYPYTQYF. The J gene is TRBJ2-3, the V gene TRBV7-9; 7 nucleotides line up with TRBD2. The CDR3 extends over 15 amino acids. The germline V gene has CDR1 SEHNR and CDR2 FQNEAQ (reference sequence). Trimming cost V 5 bases and J 7 bases; bases outside gene matches: 12.

This sequence joins TRBV5-4 and TRBJ2-1; TRBD2 agrees at 10 bases. Germline CDR1 reads SGHNT; CDR2 reads YYREEE (reference sequence). The CDR3 totals 20 residues. V lost 0 bases to trimming and J lost 1 base; unmatched junction nucleotides: 13. CDR3 residues: CASSLAFSSGGAKSYNEQFF. CDR3 bases: TGTGCCAGCAGCTTGGCTTTCTCGAGCGGGGGGGCGAAGTCCTACAATGAGCAGTTCTTC.

The rearrangement joins TRBV5-1 to TRBJ1-1, with 12 bases identical to TRBD1. CDR1 and CDR2 (germline): SGHRS, YFSETQ. J lost 5 bases, V lost 4 bases, and 9 bases had no gene match. This CDR3 has 16 amino acids. CDR3 protein: CASSTGQGALGTEAFF. CDR3 coding DNA: TGCGCCAGCAGCACGGGACAGGGGGCCCTGGGGACTGAAGCTTTCTTT.

The chain employs TRBV11-2 and TRBJ1-1; D ambiguous. Deletions cut 5 bases from V and 1 base from J, with 8 bases between. This CDR3 comprises 13 residues. Germline values: CDR1 SGHAT, CDR2 FQNNGV. The CDR3 loop is CASSPNRNTEAFF. The CDR3 DNA sequence: TGTGCCAGCAGCCCCAACCGGAACACTGAAGCTTTCTTT.

The V call is TRBV19, the J call TRBJ2-2, with a tentative D call TRBD1 (6 bases). Germline assignment: CDR1 LNHDA and CDR2 SQIVND (reference sequence). This CDR3 spans 13 amino acids. V gave up 10 bases and J gave up 4 bases, with 13 bases separating them. The CDR3 DNA is TGTGCCACTACAAGGACAGTCACCGGGGAGCTGTTTTTT. It codes for CATTRTVTGELFF.

The chain has TRBV23-1 and TRBJ1-2; D is unclear. TRBV23-1 counts as an open reading frame of uncertain function. Between the trimmed V and J ends, which lost 4 bases and 3 bases, there was a span of 3 bases. The CDR3 sequence is 11 residues long. CDR3 protein: CASSLDYGYTF. CDR3 coding DNA: TGCGCCAGCAGTCTGGACTATGGCTACACCTTC.

The chain employs TRBV28 and TRBJ2-1, with TRBD2 identical over 9 bases. V lost 5 bases and J lost 4; bases outside the gene matches: 9. In germline, CDR1 is MDHEN, CDR2 SYDVKM. There are 16 residues in the CDR3. This chain's CDR3 is CASSVPGAGGYNEQFF. The CDR3 bases are TGTGCCAGCAGTGTCCCGGGGGCGGGAGGGTACAATGAGCAGTTCTTC.